One sample yielded the 17 T cell receptor beta chains listed below, sequenced in a study of control samples from healthy donors and cancer patients. The repertoire was sequenced with immunoSEQ multiplex PCR; TCRdb's copy has only in-frame clones and lacks some. The sample lists 40,000 to 60,000 clones; 75% to 90% were seen once. Sequenced sample: PBMCs. The receptors shown here come from a man aged 55-75 years with head and neck cancer.

The chain uses TRBV11-2 and TRBJ2-7; D unclear. The V end was cut by 1 base, the J end by 2 bases, with 9 bases between. The CDR3 length is 14 residues. Per the germline V gene, CDR1 is SGHAT and CDR2 is FQNNGV. The CDR3 spells CASSLAIPPYEQYF. As DNA, the CDR3 is TGTGCCAGCAGCTTAGCCATCCCACCCTACGAGCAGTACTTC.

The CDR3 here is CASSLSGQSKNIQYF. The DNA for the CDR3 is TGTGCCAGCAGTTTATCCGGACAGAGCAAAAACATTCAGTACTTC. V gene TRBV28 combines with J gene TRBJ2-4; weak D call: TRBD1 (6 bases). Germline CDR1 reads MDHEN; CDR2 reads SYDVKM. This CDR3 contains 15 residues. Trimming pared 1 base from V and 3 bases from J, leaving 10 bases between.

The chain is built from TRBV5-8 and TRBJ1-5, with a tentative D call TRBD1 (5 bases). Germline lookup yields CDR1 SGHTS and CDR2 YDEGEE. The germline V and J ends were trimmed by 0 bases and 2 bases, with 15 bases remaining between them. The CDR3 covers 17 residues. CDR3 region: CASSLVDRRSGNQPQHF. In nucleotides, the CDR3 is TGTGCCAGCAGCTTGGTCGACAGAAGAAGTGGCAATCAGCCCCAGCATTTT. The full variable domain, with the rest looked up from reference TRBV5-8 and TRBJ1-5, is EAGVTQSPTHLIKTRGQQATLRCSPISGHTSVYWYQQALGLGLQFLLWYDEGEERNRGNFPPRFSGRQFPNYSSELNVNALELEDSALYLCASSLVDRRSGNQPQHFGDGTRLSIL.

The chain links TRBV6-1 to TRBJ2-7; either TRBD1 or TRBD2 may supply D (5 bases each). V lost 2 bases, J lost 2 bases, and 13 bases lay in between. CDR1 and CDR2 from the germline V gene are MNHNS and SASEGT. CDR3 length equals 15 residues. CDR3 region: CASSESRDPPYEQYF. As DNA, the CDR3 is TGTGCCAGCAGTGAAAGCCGGGACCCACCCTACGAGCAGTACTTC.

This clone was seen more than once but under ten times. This chain joins TRBV11-1 and TRBJ2-1, with TRBD2 matching over 8 bases. The V gene's germline CDR1 is SGHAT and CDR2 FQDESV (reference sequence). The CDR3 contains 15 residues. Germline trimming cut 1 base from V and 4 bases from J; bases unmatched to any gene: 3. The CDR3 loop reads CASSLELADYNEQFF. As DNA, the CDR3 is TGTGCCAGCAGCTTAGAACTAGCGGATTACAATGAGCAGTTCTTC.

The V call is TRBV9, the J call TRBJ2-2; 9 bases align to TRBD1. CDR1 and CDR2 (germline): SGDLS, YYNGEE. The CDR3 totals 17 residues. The V gene end was trimmed by 4 bases and the J gene end by 7 bases; junction bases not matched to a gene: 14. CDR3 in amino acids: CASSSAGTGSLGGELFF. The CDR3 DNA is TGTGCCAGCAGCTCGGCCGGGACAGGGTCCCTAGGCGGGGAGCTGTTTTTT. Filled out from reference TRBV9 and TRBJ2-2, the complete variable domain reads DSGVTQTPKHLITATGQRVTLRCSPRSGDLSVYWYQQSLDQGLQFLIQYYNGEERAKGNILERFSAQQFPDLHSELNLSSLELGDSALYFCASSSAGTGSLGGELFFGEGSRLTVL.

The sample holds one count of this clone. The V call is TRBV6-5, the J call TRBJ2-6; D remains unclear. The CDR3 has 16 residues. The V and J ends lost 2 bases and 0 bases respectively, with 8 bases between them. The germline gives CDR1 MNHEY, CDR2 SVGAGI. CDR3 nucleotide sequence: TGTGCCAGCAGTTACGCGGCACTCTCTGGGGCCAACGTCCTGACTTTC. Translating gives CASSYAALSGANVLTF.

The gene calls are TRBV19 and TRBJ1-5; possibly TRBD1 for D (5 bases). Germline V lookup: CDR1 LNHDA, CDR2 SQIVND (reference sequence). Between the trimmed V and J ends, which lost 5 bases and 5 bases, there was a span of 10 bases. The CDR3 runs to 13 residues. DNA of the CDR3: TGTGCCAGTAGTTACTTAGGGGATCAGCCCCAGCATTTT. As protein: CASSYLGDQPQHF.

The rearrangement uses TRBV25-1 and TRBJ2-5, with a tentative D call TRBD1 (5 bases). Germline CDR1 reads MGHDK; CDR2 reads SYGVNS. The V gene lost 5 bases and the J gene lost 3 bases, with 10 bases spanning the gap. This CDR3 spans 13 amino acids. The CDR3 DNA is TGTGCCAGCAGTTGGGGCACAGAAGAGACCCAGTACTTC. Residues: CASSWGTEETQYF.

This clone was counted once. The chain employs TRBV7-2 and TRBJ1-1, with a possible D match to TRBD1 (6 bases). Germline CDR1 reads SGHTA; CDR2 reads FQGNSA. CDR3 size: 14 residues. V dropped 5 bases and J dropped 6 bases, with 16 bases sitting between them. The CDR3 DNA is TGTGCCAGCAGCCCGCTAAGACAGGACGCTGAAGCTTTCTTT. Its protein product is CASSPLRQDAEAFF.

This rearrangement joins TRBV5-1 to TRBJ2-1, with TRBD2 matching 11 bases. This CDR3 is 16 amino acids long. Per the germline V gene, CDR1 is SGHRS and CDR2 is YFSETQ. V trimming: 2 bases; J trimming: 4 bases; junction bases outside the gene matches: 5. The CDR3 region is CASSFTSGGSYNEQFF. In DNA form, the CDR3 reads TGCGCCAGCAGCTTTACTAGCGGGGGTTCATACAATGAGCAGTTCTTC.

V is TRBV20-1 and J is TRBJ1-1, with D unclear. With 3 bases removed from V and 3 bases from J, the gap between germline ends came to 2 bases. The CDR3 runs to 10 residues. CDR1 and CDR2 from the germline V gene are DFQATT and SNEGSKA (reference sequence). CDR3 amino acids: CSARDTEAFF. CDR3 sequence (DNA): TGCAGTGCTAGGGACACTGAAGCTTTCTTT.

V is TRBV28 and J is TRBJ1-1; D gene uncertain. Trimming cost V 3 bases and J 0 bases, with 14 bases left between them. Germline loops: CDR1 MDHEN, CDR2 SYDVKM. This CDR3 contains 16 residues. The CDR3 DNA sequence: TGTGCCAGCAGTTTGTTCCGGTCCGGCATGAACACTGAAGCTTTCTTT. This encodes CASSLFRSGMNTEAFF. The variable domain in full, completed from reference TRBV28 and TRBJ1-1, reads DVKVTQSSRYLVKRTGEKVFLECVQDMDHENMFWYRQDPGLGLRLIYFSYDVKMKEKGDIPEGYSVSREKKERFSLILESASTNQTSMYLCASSLFRSGMNTEAFFGQGTRLTVV.

The gene calls are TRBV6-1 and TRBJ1-1; TRBD1 agrees at 7 bases. Germline assignment: CDR1 MNHNS and CDR2 SASEGT. The CDR3 is 13 residues long. J lost 5 bases, V lost 3 bases, and 3 bases had no gene match. The CDR3 nucleotides read TGTGCCAGCAGTGAGACAGGGTTGACTGAAGCTTTCTTT. Translation: CASSETGLTEAFF.

A few counts support this clone. The rearrangement joins TRBV4-2 to TRBJ1-3; D is unclear. Trimming left V 0 bases short and J 4 bases short, with 10 bases between. In germline, CDR1 is LGHNA, CDR2 YNFKEQ. This CDR3 comprises 15 residues. The CDR3 DNA reads TGTGCCAGCAGCCAAGATGGGGTATACGGAAACACCATATATTTT. Translation: CASSQDGVYGNTIYF.

The chain has TRBV5-1 and TRBJ2-7; D tentatively fits TRBD1 or TRBD2 (5 bases each). Trimming left V 5 bases short and J 5 bases short, with 23 bases between. Germline V gives CDR1 SGHRS, CDR2 YFSETQ. This CDR3 has 16 residues. For the CDR3, the DNA is TGCGCCAGCAGTAGCATCGGGACCCCTGTGGCCAACGAGCAGTACTTC. Its translation: CASSSIGTPVANEQYF. Filled out from reference TRBV5-1 and TRBJ2-7, the complete variable domain reads KAGVTQTPRYLIKTRGQQVTLSCSPISGHRSVSWYQQTPGQGLQFLFEYFSETQRNKGNFPGRFSGRQFSNSRSEMNVSTLELGDSALYLCASSSIGTPVANEQYFGPGTRLTVT.

J is TRBJ2-1 and V is TRBV6-5; D is perhaps TRBD1 or TRBD2 (6 bases each). Trimming shortened V by 8 bases and J by 6 bases, and 20 bases separated the two germline ends. CDR1 MNHEY and CDR2 SVGAGI come from the germline V gene. There are 15 residues in the CDR3. CDR3 coding DNA: TGTGCCAGCCGGGTTGAGGGGGGCCCGGGCAATGAGCAGTTCTTC. The encoded protein is CASRVEGGPGNEQFF.